This paragraph covers one TCR beta chain sequence. The conserved phenylalanine or tryptophan normally closing the CDR3 is absent here, so this likely arose from a read error. It is unclear where the CDR3 begins or ends on the DNA, so no DNA is shown, and the CDR3 is as TCRdb lists it. The CDR3 is 9 amino acids long, termini counted. Germline V gives CDR1 SGHVS, CDR2 FQNEAQ. Clinicians diagnosed using symptoms, serum thyroxine, TRAb, thyroid ultrasound and orbital computed tomography. The record originates from a study of Graves' ophthalmopathy and Graves' hyperthyroidism. Amplifying from RNA transcripts, the study obtained TCR beta CDR3 regions. Following a first-round RT-PCR that used HTBI primers, a second-round multiplex PCR was carried out. TCRdb independently ran MiXCR on the multiplex PCR reads; one entry per CDR3 protein. Here the sample spans roughly 500,000 distinct CDR3 sequences, approximately 15% being singletons.

The sample taken for sequencing was blood. This receptor was obtained from a woman in her thirties with Graves' ophthalmopathy. The V gene is TRBV7-8, the J gene TRBJ2-7; the table gives TRBD2 as D, unverified against the DNA. CDR3 amino acids: CASSPRVAG.